One sample yielded the 5 T cell receptor beta chains listed below, sequenced in a study of blood T cell repertoires in COVID-19. Here immunoSEQ multiplex PCR was the method, and the copy in TCRdb shows in-frame clones only, minus some. This sample yields tens of thousands of clones, of which more than 80% are seen a single time; approximately 15% belongs to the top ten. The sequenced material came from peripheral blood. All receptors come from a human donor with active COVID-19. The donor label of this sample is uncertain.

The chain combines TRBV11-2 with TRBJ2-7; TRBD2 is a possible D gene (6 bases). Germline V gene data show CDR1 as SGHAT and CDR2 as FQNNGV. Trimming removed 3 bases at V and 6 bases at J, with 15 bases between. The length of the CDR3 is 14 residues. DNA for the CDR3: TGTGCCAGCAGCTTTTGGGACTCCCCAGGCGAGCAGTACTTC. It is translated as CASSFWDSPGEQYF.

The chain carries TRBV12-5 and TRBJ1-2, with TRBD1 matching over 8 bases. Trimming removed 6 bases from V and 8 bases from J; junction bases left unmatched: 11. This CDR3 comprises 14 residues. Germline V CDR1 and CDR2: LGHNT, FRNRAP. The CDR3 coding sequence is TGTGCTAGTGGCTCCTTGACAGGGGCTGACGGCTACACCTTC. It yields the protein CASGSLTGADGYTF.

This sequence joins TRBV27 and TRBJ1-1, with D unresolved. Germline V CDR1 and CDR2: MNHEY, SMNVEV (reference sequence). The CDR3 sequence is 14 residues long. V lost 6 bases, J lost 5 bases, and 16 bases lay in between. CDR3 bases: TGTGCCAGCAGGAGGGAGGTAGAGAGAACTGAAGCTTTCTTT. Encoded protein: CASRREVERTEAFF.

V and J are TRBV7-2 and TRBJ1-1; D remains ambiguous. The V gene's germline CDR1 is SGHTA and CDR2 FQGNSA. CDR3 size: 14 residues. V was shortened by 5 bases and J by 1 base, with 11 bases between the two germline ends. The chain's CDR3 is CASSPRMANTEAFF. DNA for the CDR3: TGTGCCAGCAGCCCGAGGATGGCGAACACTGAAGCTTTCTTT. The whole variable domain, filled in from reference TRBV7-2 and TRBJ1-1, reads GAGVSQSPSNKVTEKGKDVELRCDPISGHTALYWYRQSLGQGLEFLIYFQGNSAPDKSGLPSDRFSAERTGGSVSTLTIQRTQQEDSAVYLCASSPRMANTEAFFGQGTRLTVV.

The chain recombines TRBV11-1 with TRBJ2-7, with D possibly being TRBD1 (6 bases). Per the germline V gene, CDR1 is SGHAT and CDR2 is FQDESV (reference sequence). The CDR3 covers 15 residues. V shed 2 bases and J shed 5 bases, with 16 bases lying between them. DNA for the CDR3: TGTGCCAGCAGCTTAAGCCAAACAGGGATCCACGAGCAGTACGTC. Encoded protein: CASSLSQTGIHEQYV.